These 22 T cell receptor beta chains were all obtained from the same sample, sequenced in a study of CXCR3-negative and CXCR3-positive naive CD8 T cells. Study-level results: Compared with CXCR3-negative naive cells, CXCR3-positive naive cells showed more hydrophobic TRB CDR3s.

Their antigens are not known. Carrying UMI labels, the TRB cDNA libraries were prepared through 5' RACE. With the 5' RACE reads reprocessed, TCRdb shows one record per CDR3 protein and no DNA. The table gives under 150,000 distinct CDR3 sequences; the top ten clones make up roughly 0.41% of it. The sequencing input was naive CXCR3+ CD8+ T cells from blood. The subset was: CD45RO-CCR7+CD27+CD95- naive CD8+ T cells expressing CXCR3 (TNR3+). These receptors were taken from a human donor in good health. Some clones in this sample may be carry-over from other donors' samples.

V usage is TRBV28 and J usage is TRBJ2-1. The CDR3 extends over 13 amino acids. The V gene's germline CDR1 is MDHEN and CDR2 SYDVKM. The CDR3 sequence: CASRPSSYNEQFF.

The chain carries TRBV6-5 and TRBJ1-4; TCRdb's D call, TRBD1, is unchecked because there is no DNA. CDR3 length: 15 amino acids. CDR1 and CDR2 (germline): MNHEY, SVGAGI. The CDR3 is CASSYFARSNEKLFF.

This chain's CDR3 is CASSPRVSYEQYF. V and J are TRBV4-1 and TRBJ2-7; TCRdb reports TRBD1, a call that lacks DNA to check it against. The CDR3 is 13 amino acids. CDR1 and CDR2 (germline): MGHRA, YSYEKL.

J is TRBJ2-2 and V is TRBV7-9; the D gene TCRdb calls, TRBD1, cannot be checked with no DNA. This CDR3 contains 13 residues. The germline gives CDR1 SEHNR, CDR2 FQNEAQ (reference sequence). The CDR3 sequence: CASRGGFTGELFF.

The chain is built from TRBV12-3 or TRBV12-4 and TRBJ2-7; without DNA, the TCRdb call of TRBD1 cannot be checked. The CDR3 consists of 14 residues. This chain's CDR3 is CASGLTPGRNEQYF.

V usage is TRBV7-9 and J usage is TRBJ2-7; there is no DNA to check the TCRdb D call of TRBD1. This CDR3 spans 15 amino acids. Germline V gene sequence: CDR1 SEHNR, CDR2 FQNEAQ (reference sequence). CDR3 sequence reads: CASSSTPESPYEQYF.

The rearrangement uses TRBV5-1 and TRBJ1-4; TCRdb indicates TRBD1, and absent DNA this call remains unverified. Looked up from germline, CDR1 is SGHRS and CDR2 is YFSETQ. This CDR3 is 16 amino acids long. CDR3 residues: CASTHPRGAADEKLFF.

The chain carries TRBV9 and TRBJ2-1; TCRdb's D call, TRBD1, is unchecked because there is no DNA. Germline values: CDR1 SGDLS, CDR2 YYNGEE. The CDR3 has 13 amino acids. This CDR3 is CASSEDRDTGKFF.

The chain is built from TRBV5-1 and TRBJ2-5. Looked up from germline, CDR1 is SGHRS and CDR2 is YFSETQ. This CDR3 contains 12 residues. This CDR3 reads CASSLEWETQYF.

The genes are TRBV28 and TRBJ2-3; TCRdb calls TRBD2, which cannot be checked without DNA. This CDR3 region has 19 residues. The germline gives CDR1 MDHEN, CDR2 SYDVKM. The CDR3 spells CASSLLTGPLLLGTDTQYF.

J is TRBJ2-3 and V is TRBV6-2 or TRBV6-3; there is no DNA to check the TCRdb D call of TRBD1. This CDR3 has 15 residues. The germline V gene has CDR1 MNHEY and CDR2 SVGEGT. The chain's CDR3 is CASSPWTGSTDTQYF.

V usage is TRBV27 and J usage is TRBJ1-3; TCRdb names TRBD1, which stays unverified in the absence of DNA. The germline V gene has CDR1 MNHEY and CDR2 SMNVEV (reference sequence). The CDR3 is made up of 17 amino acids. The CDR3 reads CASSLSHRQGLGNTIYF.

The chain carries TRBV5-1 and TRBJ2-4; the TCRdb call, TRBD2, lacks DNA for checking. Germline V gene sequence: CDR1 SGHRS, CDR2 YFSETQ. CDR3 length: 15 residues. This CDR3 is CASSNLAGGENIQYF.

The J gene is TRBJ1-1, the V gene TRBV5-1. CDR3 length: 13 residues. Germline V gene lookup returns CDR1 SGHRS and CDR2 YFSETQ. CDR3 region: CASTSALRTEAFF.

This sequence joins TRBV5-1 and TRBJ1-5; TCRdb's D call, TRBD1, is unchecked because there is no DNA. Germline values: CDR1 SGHRS, CDR2 YFSETQ. The CDR3 extends over 16 amino acids. CDR3 protein: CASSLFPLANNQPQHF.

The rearrangement joins TRBV27 to TRBJ2-3; there is no DNA to check the TCRdb D call of TRBD1. Germline CDR1 reads MNHEY; CDR2 reads SMNVEV (reference sequence). The CDR3 extends over 16 amino acids. CDR3 sequence reads: CASSPGPLPITDTQYF.

The V call is TRBV15, the J call TRBJ2-5; TCRdb reports TRBD1, a call that lacks DNA to check it against. This CDR3 is built from 14 residues. Germline loops: CDR1 LNHNV, CDR2 YYDKDF (reference sequence). The CDR3 region is CATSREQTGETQYF. Together with reference TRBV15 and TRBJ2-5, the CDR3 gives the full variable domain: DAMVIQNPRYQVTQFGKPVTLSCSQTLNHNVMYWYQQKSSQAPKLLFHYYDKDFNNEADTPDNFQSRRPNTSFCFLDIRSPGLGDTAMYLCATSREQTGETQYFGPGTRLLVL.

The gene calls are TRBV5-1 and TRBJ1-2; absent DNA, TCRdb's TRBD1 call cannot be checked. The CDR3 length is 16 residues. Germline values: CDR1 SGHRS, CDR2 YFSETQ. The CDR3 sequence: CASSETGTGVYYGYTF.

The CDR3 protein is CASSLSVSNQPQHF. The rearrangement joins TRBV27 to TRBJ1-5. Per the germline V gene, CDR1 is MNHEY and CDR2 is SMNVEV (reference sequence). This CDR3 contains 14 residues.

The chain combines TRBV28 with TRBJ1-1. The CDR3 loop spans 13 amino acids. CDR1 and CDR2 from the germline V gene are MDHEN and SYDVKM. The CDR3 is CASSLMEYTEAFF.

The chain employs TRBV7-2 and TRBJ2-5; TCRdb names TRBD1, which stays unverified in the absence of DNA. Per germline, CDR1 SGHTA and CDR2 FQGNSA. This CDR3 comprises 13 residues. The CDR3 sequence: CASRVTGQETQYF.

The chain recombines TRBV7-9 with TRBJ1-2. CDR3 length equals 14 residues. Germline V lookup: CDR1 SEHNR, CDR2 FQNEAQ (reference sequence). The CDR3 protein is CASSSDTRGHGYTF. The variable domain in full, with the rest retrieved from reference TRBV7-9 and TRBJ1-2, is DTGVSQNPRHKITKRGQNVTFRCDPISEHNRLYWYRQTLGQGPEFLTYFQNEAQLEKSRLLSDRFSAERPKGSFSTLEIQRTEQGDSAMYLCASSSDTRGHGYTFGSGTRLTVV.